In this sample, the clone carrying this TCR beta chain turned up many times. This record belongs to a study of identical twins. V gave up 1 base and J gave up 0 bases; unmatched junction bases: 7. Germline V gene sequence: CDR1 SGHTA, CDR2 FQGTGA. CDR3 length equals 18 residues. Template switching added a universal primer binding site, and final cDNA carried unique molecular identifiers. TCRdb analysed the 5' RACE reads with MiXCR anew, one entry per CDR3 protein. The sample lists 410,000 or so distinct CDR3 sequences, around 20% occurring once. The chain recombines TRBV7-3 with TRBJ2-1; 9 bases map to TRBD1. The clonotype was recovered from a man aged 50-60 years in good health. Sequencing was performed on naive T cells sorted from blood. The CDR3 DNA reads as TGTGCCAGCAGCTTAAACCCCTCGACAGGGGGCTCCTACAATGAGCAGTTCTTC. It encodes CASSLNPSTGGSYNEQFF.